A single sample is the source of the 2 T cell receptor beta chains below, sequenced in a study of cytomegalovirus exposure and HLA in healthy donors. Primers for the PCR totalled 60 Vbeta and 13 Jbeta. Assay: immunoSEQ multiplex PCR; the TCRdb copy retains only in-frame clones and omits some. Of around 110,000 clones listed, 79% are singletons. The specimen sequenced was PBMCs. The source is a man younger than 45 in good health and CMV-seropositive.

Notes on this clone: The junction shows a germline mismatch at one end, possibly a read error. The genes are TRBV4-2 and TRBJ2-3; 8 bases are shared with TRBD2. The length of the CDR3 is 17 residues. CDR1 LGHNA and CDR2 YNFKEQ come from the germline V gene. For the CDR3, the DNA is TGTGCCGGCAGCCAACTCACTAGCGGAGTGAGCACAGATACGCAGTATTTT. This codes for CAGSQLTSGVSTDTQYF.

In regard to this clone: This specimen includes other DNA sequences encoding the same CDR3. The gene calls are TRBV27 and TRBJ1-1, with D maybe TRBD1 (5 bases). Trimming removed 3 bases at V and 1 base at J, with 9 bases between. CDR1 and CDR2 from the germline V gene are MNHEY and SMNVEV (reference sequence). The CDR3 covers 14 residues. CDR3 bases: TGTGCCAGCAGTTTCCAGGGAGGGAACACTGAAGCTTTCTTT. Its translation: CASSFQGGNTEAFF.